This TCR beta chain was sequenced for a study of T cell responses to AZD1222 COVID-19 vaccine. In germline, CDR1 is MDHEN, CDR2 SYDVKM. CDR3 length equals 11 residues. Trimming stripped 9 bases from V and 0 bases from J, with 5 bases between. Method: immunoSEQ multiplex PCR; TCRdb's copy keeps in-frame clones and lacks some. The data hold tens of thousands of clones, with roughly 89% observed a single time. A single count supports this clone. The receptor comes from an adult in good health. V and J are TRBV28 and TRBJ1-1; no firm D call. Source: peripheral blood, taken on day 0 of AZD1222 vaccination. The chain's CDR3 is CASKMNTEAFF. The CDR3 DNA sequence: TGTGCCAGTAAGATGAACACTGAAGCTTTCTTT. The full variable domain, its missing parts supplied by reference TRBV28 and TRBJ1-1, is DVKVTQSSRYLVKRTGEKVFLECVQDMDHENMFWYRQDPGLGLRLIYFSYDVKMKEKGDIPEGYSVSREKKERFSLILESASTNQTSMYLCASKMNTEAFFGQGTRLTVV.